This T cell receptor beta chain was sequenced during a study of blood T cell repertoires in COVID-19. In the study overall: Researchers got acute and convalescent COVID-19 samples from the United States, Italy and Spain.

The V and J ends lost 1 base and 0 bases respectively, with 10 bases between them. Germline V gene lookup returns CDR1 GTSNPN and CDR2 SVGIG (reference sequence). The CDR3 runs 15 residues. Sequenced by immunoSEQ multiplex PCR; TCRdb stores in-frame clones only, minus some. This repertoire shows some 300,000 clones, approximately 86% found once; its top ten account for less than 15%. The material sequenced was peripheral blood. This receptor was taken from a woman in her 70s with COVID-19, enrolled during active disease. The genes are TRBV30 and TRBJ2-1, with D perhaps TRBD2 (5 bases). CDR3 DNA sequence: TGTGCCTGGAGTGCCCCACTAGGCTCCTACAATGAGCAGTTCTTC. It translates to CAWSAPLGSYNEQFF.